The next 30 T cell receptor beta chains were all read from a single sample in a study of blood T cell repertoires in COVID-19. Measured with immunoSEQ multiplex PCR; TCRdb has only the in-frame clones, and not every one. This sample yields 50,000 to 75,000 clones, of which over 90% are seen a single time; around 4.3% belongs to the top ten. Sample: peripheral blood. The receptors were sampled from a man aged 50 or older with active COVID-19.

The chain carries TRBV7-3 and TRBJ2-7; unclear D gene. CDR3 length equals 12 residues. Germline V lookup: CDR1 SGHTA, CDR2 FQGTGA. Trimming left V 5 bases short and J 3 bases short, with 8 bases between. CDR3 protein: CASSPLVYEQYF. In DNA, the CDR3 is TGTGCCAGCAGCCCTCTAGTCTACGAGCAGTACTTC.

The chain joins TRBV2 to TRBJ1-5; the match to TRBD1 covers 7 bases. The CDR3 runs 15 residues. With 5 bases clipped from V and 2 bases from J, the junction kept 6 bases outside the gene matches. Germline values: CDR1 SNHLY, CDR2 FYNNEI. For the CDR3, the DNA is TGTGCCAGCAGTCGCACAGGGGTTGGCAATCAGCCCCAGCATTTT. Its protein product is CASSRTGVGNQPQHF.

This clone was picked up a small number of times. The chain combines TRBV7-2 with TRBJ2-7; 9 positions match TRBD2. The CDR3 covers 16 residues. Germline trimming cut 5 bases from V and 3 bases from J; bases unmatched to any gene: 11. The germline gives CDR1 SGHTA, CDR2 FQGNSA. The DNA of the CDR3 is TGTGCCAGCAGCCTACGAGAGGGACTAGCTTACTACGAGCAGTACTTC. Amino acid sequence: CASSLREGLAYYEQYF.

V is TRBV7-8 and J is TRBJ1-4; D might be TRBD1 (5 bases). Trimming removed 0 bases at V and 7 bases at J, with 21 bases between. Germline V CDR1 and CDR2: SGHVS, FQNEAQ. The CDR3 is 18 amino acids. The CDR3 nucleotides are TGTGCCAGCAGCTTAGCGGATGGGGCTTGGATGGGGCGTGAAAAACTGTTTTTT. Its protein is CASSLADGAWMGREKLFF.

The rearrangement uses TRBV9 and TRBJ2-7; the D gene is possibly TRBD1 (6 bases). Germline CDR1 SGDLS, CDR2 YYNGEE. Trimming removed 5 bases from V and 0 bases from J, with 15 bases in between. This CDR3 spans 15 amino acids. This chain's CDR3 is CASSENDRPSYEQYF. CDR3 nucleotide sequence: TGTGCCAGCAGTGAGAACGACAGGCCCTCCTACGAGCAGTACTTC.

The chain has TRBV12-5 and TRBJ1-2; tentatively, D is TRBD1 (5 bases). This CDR3 has 13 residues. CDR1 and CDR2 from the germline V gene are LGHNT and FRNRAP. V was trimmed by 2 bases and J by 5 bases, leaving 9 bases between them. CDR3 nucleotide sequence: TGTGCTAGTGGTTTGACAGGACTATATGGCTACACCTTC. Encoded protein: CASGLTGLYGYTF. The whole variable domain, filled in from reference TRBV12-5 and TRBJ1-2, reads DARVTQTPRHKVTEMGQEVTMRCQPILGHNTVFWYRQTMMQGLELLAYFRNRAPLDDSGMPKDRFSAEMPDATLATLKIQPSEPRDSAVYFCASGLTGLYGYTFGSGTRLTVV.

The rearrangement joins TRBV30 to TRBJ2-5; 13 nucleotides align to TRBD2. The CDR3 has 15 residues. The trim removed 7 bases at V and 7 bases at J, leaving 12 bases unmatched. Germline V gene sequence: CDR1 GTSNPN, CDR2 SVGIG (reference sequence). This chain's CDR3 is CASTRTSGGPRTQYF. The CDR3 DNA reads TGTGCCTCCACACGGACTAGCGGGGGCCCACGGACCCAGTACTTC.

This rearrangement joins TRBV3-1 (or the pseudogene TRBV3-2) to TRBJ2-7; 10 positions agree with TRBD2. The length of the CDR3 is 16 residues. The trim removed 0 bases at V and 7 bases at J, leaving 9 bases unmatched. Germline CDR1 and CDR2: LGHDT and YNNKEL (reference sequence). In nucleotides, the CDR3 is TGTGCCAGCAGCCAAGAAACACTAGCGGGACTAGGGGAGCAGTACTTC. Amino acid sequence: CASSQETLAGLGEQYF.

The chain joins TRBV4-2 to TRBJ2-1; no definite D call. Germline CDR1 LGHNA, CDR2 YNFKEQ. The CDR3 length is 13 residues. The V and J ends lost 0 bases and 8 bases respectively, with 8 bases between them. The CDR3 DNA sequence: TGTGCCAGCAGCCAAGAGGTAGTGGATGAGCAGTTCTTC. Translation gives CASSQEVVDEQFF.

The rearrangement links TRBV7-2 to TRBJ1-6; D is uncertain. Trimming pared 8 bases from V and 7 bases from J, leaving 6 bases between. The CDR3 is 11 amino acids. Germline loops: CDR1 SGHTA, CDR2 FQGNSA. The CDR3 region has the DNA TGTGCCAGCGGGCTAAATTCACCCCTCCACTTT. Its translation: CASGLNSPLHF.

The rearrangement joins TRBV7-9 to TRBJ2-7; TRBD1 aligns across 7 bases. The CDR3 consists of 13 residues. Germline CDR1 is SEHNR and CDR2 is FQNEAQ (reference sequence). The V gene end was trimmed by 4 bases and the J gene end by 6 bases; junction bases not matched to a gene: 6. CDR3 in DNA: TGTGCCAGCAGCTCGACAGGGACCTCCGAGCAGTACTTC. It translates to CASSSTGTSEQYF.

The chain uses TRBV28 and TRBJ2-1; D might be TRBD1 (5 bases). The CDR3 consists of 14 residues. Germline V CDR1 and CDR2: MDHEN, SYDVKM. Between the trimmed V and J ends, which lost 6 bases and 8 bases, there was a span of 17 bases. The CDR3 DNA reads TGTGCCAGCAGCGGTGGGGCTCTTTCATATGAGCAGTTCTTC. It specifies CASSGGALSYEQFF.

This clone was seen once. CDR3 protein: CASSADRGNSPLHF. DNA of the CDR3: TGTGCCAGCAGCGCCGACAGGGGAAATTCACCCCTCCACTTT. The chain is built from TRBV11-2 and TRBJ1-6, with TRBD1 matching over 8 bases. Germline V gene lookup returns CDR1 SGHAT and CDR2 FQNNGV. The V segment lost 5 bases and the J segment 7 bases; nucleotides outside the gene matches: 4. The CDR3 consists of 14 residues.

The genes are TRBV2 and TRBJ2-7; 9 bases map to TRBD2. This CDR3 comprises 12 residues. Germline V lookup: CDR1 SNHLY, CDR2 FYNNEI. Unmatched junction bases numbered 8, after V lost 4 bases and J lost 13 bases. The CDR3 spells CASSGPGTSFYF. The CDR3, as DNA: TGTGCCAGCAGTGGACCCGGGACTAGCTTCTACTTC.

This chain links TRBV27 with TRBJ2-5, with a weak D call TRBD1 (6 bases). CDR3 size: 13 residues. Trimming took off 6 bases at V and 4 bases at J, with 12 bases between the two ends. The V gene's germline CDR1 is MNHEY and CDR2 SMNVEV (reference sequence). The DNA for the CDR3 is TGTGCCAGCAGACTACAGGGAACAGAGACCCAGTACTTC. Translating gives CASRLQGTETQYF.

The J gene is TRBJ2-1, the V gene TRBV27; TRBD1 aligns across 7 bases. After removal of 5 bases from V and 7 bases from J, the junction contained 11 bases not matched to a gene. CDR3 length equals 15 residues. Per the germline V gene, CDR1 is MNHEY and CDR2 is SMNVEV (reference sequence). CDR3 in amino acids: CASSTTGRVGNEQFF. CDR3 DNA: TGTGCCAGCAGTACGACAGGGCGGGTGGGTAATGAGCAGTTCTTC.

The count of this clone is one. V and J are TRBV9 and TRBJ1-1; possible D gene TRBD1, 6 bases. Germline assignment: CDR1 SGDLS and CDR2 YYNGEE. The V end was cut by 4 bases, the J end by 4 bases, with 17 bases between. This CDR3 is 15 amino acids long. In nucleotides, the CDR3 is TGTGCCAGCAGCCCCCAAGGGGGGGCGAGCACTGAAGCTTTCTTT. It yields the protein CASSPQGGASTEAFF.

The V gene is TRBV19, the J gene TRBJ2-1; 7 bases match TRBD2. The CDR3 runs 17 residues. The trim removed 2 bases at V and 9 bases at J, leaving 16 bases unmatched. Germline V gene lookup returns CDR1 LNHDA and CDR2 SQIVND (reference sequence). The CDR3 nucleotides read TGTGCCAGTAGTATATTAGGAGGGAGGGTCCGAGATGGTGAGCAGTTCTTC. Its protein product is CASSILGGRVRDGEQFF.

This chain links TRBV6-5 with TRBJ1-2, with 8 positions matching TRBD1. V shed 6 bases, J shed 5 bases, and the junction held 5 bases outside the gene matches. The V gene's germline CDR1 is MNHEY and CDR2 SVGAGI. The CDR3 consists of 13 residues. The DNA for the CDR3 is TGTGCCAGCAGGGCACAGGGGGGATATGGCTACACCTTC. Its protein product is CASRAQGGYGYTF.

Only a few counts were recorded for this clone. This sequence joins TRBV19 and TRBJ1-5; D might be TRBD1 (6 bases). CDR3 length equals 14 residues. Germline V gene data show CDR1 as LNHDA and CDR2 as SQIVND (reference sequence). Deletions cut 3 bases from V and 7 bases from J, with 13 bases between. The CDR3 protein is CASSITGSGQPQHF. CDR3 DNA: TGTGCCAGTAGTATCACAGGGTCGGGACAGCCCCAGCATTTT.

The chain carries TRBV28 and TRBJ1-6, with D possibly matching TRBD1 (5 bases). This CDR3 has 15 residues. Trimming removed 2 bases at V and 10 bases at J, with 15 bases between. CDR1 MDHEN and CDR2 SYDVKM come from the germline V gene. The CDR3 sequence is CASSLGTGDTSPLHF. CDR3 coding DNA: TGTGCCAGCAGTTTAGGGACGGGGGATACCTCACCCCTCCACTTT.

The CDR3: CSASLYTGELFF. CDR3 DNA: TGCAGTGCCAGTCTATACACCGGGGAGCTGTTTTTT. The chain joins TRBV20-1 to TRBJ2-2; D uncertain. The CDR3 has 12 residues. Deletions cut 6 bases from V and 3 bases from J, with 8 bases between. The germline CDR1 and CDR2 sequences are DFQATT and SNEGSKA (reference sequence).

This chain joins TRBV28 and TRBJ2-6, with D possibly being TRBD2 (5 bases). The V gene's germline CDR1 is MDHEN and CDR2 SYDVKM. Trimming took 7 bases from V and 4 from J, leaving 14 bases between them. This CDR3 spans 15 amino acids. CDR3 DNA sequence: TGTGCCAGCAATCCACAGAGGAGGGGGGCCAACGTCCTGACTTTC. Its protein is CASNPQRRGANVLTF.

This clone was seen a single time. The chain couples TRBV6-6 to TRBJ2-2; TRBD1 agrees at 8 bases. CDR3 size: 13 residues. In germline, CDR1 is MNHNY, CDR2 SVGAGI (reference sequence). The junction had 6 bases not matched to a gene; V was cut back by 11 bases and J by 4 bases. The CDR3 region is CAPSRGPTGELFF. The CDR3 region has the DNA TGTGCCCCAAGCAGGGGGCCCACCGGGGAGCTGTTTTTT.

This chain links TRBV7-8 with TRBJ2-5, with TRBD2 matching 7 bases. The V segment lost 5 bases and the J segment 1 base; nucleotides outside the gene matches: 7. The CDR3 runs 15 residues. In germline, CDR1 is SGHVS, CDR2 FQNEAQ. The CDR3, as DNA: TGTGCCAGCAGCAGCCGCGGGGGAACCCAAGAGACCCAGTACTTC. Protein: CASSSRGGTQETQYF.

J is TRBJ1-6 and V is TRBV19; D is unresolved. CDR1 LNHDA and CDR2 SQIVND come from the germline V gene (reference sequence). This CDR3 is 14 amino acids long. Trimming removed 5 bases at V and 4 bases at J, with 9 bases between. In DNA form, the CDR3 reads TGTGCCAGTAGTCCCCGGGAGTATAATTCACCCCTCCACTTT. Its translation: CASSPREYNSPLHF. Full variable domain (outside the CDR3, taken from reference TRBV19 and TRBJ1-6): DGGITQSPKYLFRKEGQNVTLSCEQNLNHDAMYWYRQDPGQGLRLIYYSQIVNDFQKGDIAEGYSVSREKKESFPLTVTSAQKNPTAFYLCASSPREYNSPLHFGNGTRLTVT.

The gene calls are TRBV6-5 and TRBJ2-7; TRBD1 agrees at 9 bases. Germline CDR1 is MNHEY and CDR2 is SVGAGI. V dropped 8 bases and J dropped 3; count of bases not matched to a gene: 5. The CDR3 has 13 residues. The CDR3 nucleotides read TGTGCCAGCTTCGGACAGGGGTTCTACGAGCAGTACTTC. This sequence encodes CASFGQGFYEQYF.

This clone has only one observation. The rearrangement uses TRBV19 and TRBJ1-1; possible D gene TRBD1, 5 bases. The CDR3 spans 13 residues. Germline CDR1 LNHDA, CDR2 SQIVND (reference sequence). V was clipped by 8 bases and J by 7 bases, with 17 bases between them. The CDR3 region has the DNA TGTGCCAGTCGTACCCGGGGGGGTTATGAAGCTTTCTTT. Translated: CASRTRGGYEAFF.

V and J are TRBV21-1 and TRBJ2-1; the table's D gene call, TRBD2, was not cross checked with the DNA. TRBV21-1 is a pseudogene segment. This CDR3 has 16 amino acids. The CDR3 protein is CASSPGTSGGVGEQFF. The CDR3 DNA reads as TGTGCCAGCAGCCCAGGGACTAGCGGGGGGGTTGGTGAGCAGTTCTTC.

The rearrangement uses TRBV7-3 and TRBJ2-2; no definite D call. Germline V gene data show CDR1 as SGHTA and CDR2 as FQGTGA. V was shortened by 4 bases and J by 6 bases, with 6 bases between the two germline ends. The length of the CDR3 is 12 residues. The CDR3 nucleotides read TGTGCCAGCAGCTCCATTCCCGGGGAGCTGTTTTTT. Protein sequence: CASSSIPGELFF.